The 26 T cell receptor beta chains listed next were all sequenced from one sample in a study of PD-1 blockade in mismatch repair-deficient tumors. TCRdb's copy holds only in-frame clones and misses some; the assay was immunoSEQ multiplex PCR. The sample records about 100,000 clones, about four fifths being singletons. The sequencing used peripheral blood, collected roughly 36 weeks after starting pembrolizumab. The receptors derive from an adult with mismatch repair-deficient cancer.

The CDR3 DNA is TGTGCCAGCAGCTTGGGTTTGTTTGGAAACACCATATATTTT. Translating gives CASSLGLFGNTIYF. The rearrangement links TRBV11-2 to TRBJ1-3; D ambiguous. Germline CDR1 is SGHAT and CDR2 is FQNNGV. Trimming removed 3 bases at V and 3 bases at J, with 9 bases between. This CDR3 has 14 amino acids.

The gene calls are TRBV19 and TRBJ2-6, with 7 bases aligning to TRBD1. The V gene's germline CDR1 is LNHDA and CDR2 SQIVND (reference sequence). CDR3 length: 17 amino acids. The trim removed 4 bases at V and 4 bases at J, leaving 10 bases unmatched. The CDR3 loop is CASSRRTGPEGANVLTF. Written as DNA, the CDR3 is TGTGCCAGTAGTAGACGGACAGGCCCGGAAGGGGCCAACGTCCTGACTTTC.

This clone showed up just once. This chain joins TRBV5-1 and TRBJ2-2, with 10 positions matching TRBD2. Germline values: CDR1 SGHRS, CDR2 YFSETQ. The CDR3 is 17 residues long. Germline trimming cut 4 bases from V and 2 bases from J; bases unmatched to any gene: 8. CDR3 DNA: TGCGCCAGCAGCCCCGGACTAGCGGAGATCAACACCGGGGAGCTGTTTTTT. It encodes CASSPGLAEINTGELFF.

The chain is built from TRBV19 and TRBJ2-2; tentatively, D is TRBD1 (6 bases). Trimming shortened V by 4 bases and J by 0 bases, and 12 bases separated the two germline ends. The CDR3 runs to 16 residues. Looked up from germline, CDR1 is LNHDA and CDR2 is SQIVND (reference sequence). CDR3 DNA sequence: TGTGCCAGTAGTAGCTCAGGGGCCCCGAACACCGGGGAGCTGTTTTTT. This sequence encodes CASSSSGAPNTGELFF.

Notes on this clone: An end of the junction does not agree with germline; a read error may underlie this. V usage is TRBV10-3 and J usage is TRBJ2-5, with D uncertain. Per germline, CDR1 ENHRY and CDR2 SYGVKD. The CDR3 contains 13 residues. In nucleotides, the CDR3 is TGTGCCATCAGCGCAGGCAATGAAGAGGCCCAGTACTTC. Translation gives CAISAGNEEAQYF.

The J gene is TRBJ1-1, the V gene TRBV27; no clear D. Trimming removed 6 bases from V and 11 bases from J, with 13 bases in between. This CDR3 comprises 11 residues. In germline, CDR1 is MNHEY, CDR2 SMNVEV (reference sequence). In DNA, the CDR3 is TGTGCCAGCAGAATGGGCCTTTGGGCTTTCTTT. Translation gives CASRMGLWAFF.

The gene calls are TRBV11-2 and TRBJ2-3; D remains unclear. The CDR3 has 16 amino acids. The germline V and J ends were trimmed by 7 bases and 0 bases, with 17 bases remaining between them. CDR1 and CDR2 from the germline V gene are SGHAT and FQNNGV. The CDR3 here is CASTTLEFSSTDTQYF. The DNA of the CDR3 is TGTGCCAGCACCACCCTGGAGTTCTCTAGCACAGATACGCAGTATTTT.

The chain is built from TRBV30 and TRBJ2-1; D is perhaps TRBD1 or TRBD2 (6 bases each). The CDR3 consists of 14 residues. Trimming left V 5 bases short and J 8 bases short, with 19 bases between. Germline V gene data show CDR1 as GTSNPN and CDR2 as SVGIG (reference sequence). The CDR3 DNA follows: TGTGCCTGGGGCGGAGGGGGAACGTTCGATGAGCAGTTCTTC. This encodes CAWGGGGTFDEQFF.

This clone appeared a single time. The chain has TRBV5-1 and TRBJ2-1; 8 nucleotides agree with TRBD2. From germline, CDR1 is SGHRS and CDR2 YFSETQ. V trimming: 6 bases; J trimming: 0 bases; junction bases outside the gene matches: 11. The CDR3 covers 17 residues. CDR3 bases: TGCGCCAGCAAACGGGAACTAGCGGTGAGCTCCTACAATGAGCAGTTCTTC. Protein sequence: CASKRELAVSSYNEQFF.

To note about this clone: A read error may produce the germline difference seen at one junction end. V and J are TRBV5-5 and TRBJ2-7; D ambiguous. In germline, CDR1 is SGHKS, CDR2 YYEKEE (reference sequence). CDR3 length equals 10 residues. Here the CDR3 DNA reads TGTGCCAGCAGCTTCCGGGCTTCGGACTTC. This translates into CASSFRASDF. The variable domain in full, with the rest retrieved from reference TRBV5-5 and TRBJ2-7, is DAGVTQSPTHLIKTRGQQVTLRCSPISGHKSVSWYQQVLGQGPQFIFQYYEKEERGRGNFPDRFSARQFPNYSSELNVNALLLGDSALYLCASSFRASDFGPGTRLTVT.

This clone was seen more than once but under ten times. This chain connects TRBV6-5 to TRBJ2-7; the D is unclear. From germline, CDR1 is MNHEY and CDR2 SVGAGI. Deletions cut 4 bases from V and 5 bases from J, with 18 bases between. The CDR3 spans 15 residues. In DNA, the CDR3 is TGTGCCAGCAGTTTGGGCGCCCCGCCTAGGGACGAGCAGTACTTC. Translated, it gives CASSLGAPPRDEQYF.

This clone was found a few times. DNA of the CDR3: TGTGCCAGCAGTCCGAGGGGGGCGGGCCGACAAGAGACCCAGTACTTC. This codes for CASSPRGAGRQETQYF. This chain links TRBV27 with TRBJ2-5; D tentatively reads TRBD1 or TRBD2 (6 bases each). The germline gives CDR1 MNHEY, CDR2 SMNVEV (reference sequence). This CDR3 comprises 16 residues. Trimming removed 5 bases at V and 2 bases at J, with 18 bases between.

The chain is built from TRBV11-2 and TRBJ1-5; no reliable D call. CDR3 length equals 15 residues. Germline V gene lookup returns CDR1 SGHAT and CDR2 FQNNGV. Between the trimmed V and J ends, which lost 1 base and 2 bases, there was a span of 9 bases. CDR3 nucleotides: TGTGCCAGCAGCTTAGCCCCACAGCGCAATCAGCCCCAGCATTTT. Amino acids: CASSLAPQRNQPQHF.

The CDR3 sequence: CASSLSLRTRRYNEQFF. The DNA for the CDR3 is TGTGCCAGCAGCTTGTCATTAAGGACCCGACGTTACAATGAGCAGTTCTTC. The rearrangement uses TRBV5-5 and TRBJ2-1; D gene ambiguous. The germline gives CDR1 SGHKS, CDR2 YYEKEE (reference sequence). Trimming cost V 1 base and J 4 bases, with 18 bases left between them. CDR3 length: 17 amino acids.

CDR3 coding DNA: TGCGCCAGCAGCCAAGAAACTAGGGCAGGGGAAACCGGGGAGCTGTTTTTT. Encoded protein: CASSQETRAGETGELFF. This chain joins TRBV4-1 and TRBJ2-2, with D tentatively TRBD1 (6 bases). The CDR3 consists of 17 residues. V lost 0 bases and J lost 5, with 16 bases in between. Germline V gene lookup returns CDR1 MGHRA and CDR2 YSYEKL.

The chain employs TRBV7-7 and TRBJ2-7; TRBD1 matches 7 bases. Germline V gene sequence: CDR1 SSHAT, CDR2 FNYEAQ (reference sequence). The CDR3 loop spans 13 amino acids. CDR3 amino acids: CAAADRKGYEQYF. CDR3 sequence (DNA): TGTGCAGCCGCGGACAGGAAGGGTTACGAGCAGTACTTC. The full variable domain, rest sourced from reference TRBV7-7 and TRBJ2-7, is GAGVSQSPRYKVTKRGQDVTLRCDPISSHATLYWYQQALGQGPEFLTYFNYEAQPDKSGLPSDRFSAERPEGSISTLTIQRTEQRDSAMYRCAAADRKGYEQYFGPGTRLTVT.

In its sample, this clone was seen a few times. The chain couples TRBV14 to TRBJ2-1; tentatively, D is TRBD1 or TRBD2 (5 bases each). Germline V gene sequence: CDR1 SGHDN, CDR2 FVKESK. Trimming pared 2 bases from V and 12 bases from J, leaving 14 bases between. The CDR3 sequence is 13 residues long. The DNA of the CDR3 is TGTGCCAGCAGCCAACCTGAGGGGATTCGGCAGTTCTTC. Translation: CASSQPEGIRQFF.

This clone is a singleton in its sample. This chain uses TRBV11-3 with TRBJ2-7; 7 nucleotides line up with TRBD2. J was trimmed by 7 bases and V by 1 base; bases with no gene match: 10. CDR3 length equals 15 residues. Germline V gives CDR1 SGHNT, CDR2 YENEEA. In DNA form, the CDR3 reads TGTGCCAGCAGCTTAGTCTCGGCGGGAGCAACTGAGCAGTACTTC. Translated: CASSLVSAGATEQYF. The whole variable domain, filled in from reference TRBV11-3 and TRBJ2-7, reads EAGVVQSPRYKIIEKKQPVAFWCNPISGHNTLYWYLQNLGQGPELLIRYENEEAVDDSQLPKDRFSAERLKGVDSTLKIQPAELGDSAVYLCASSLVSAGATEQYFGPGTRLTVT.

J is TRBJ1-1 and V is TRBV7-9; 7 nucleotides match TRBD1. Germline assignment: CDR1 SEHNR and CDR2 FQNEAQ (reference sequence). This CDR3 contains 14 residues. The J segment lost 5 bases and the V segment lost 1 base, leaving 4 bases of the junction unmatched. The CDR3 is CASSLGTGWTEAFF. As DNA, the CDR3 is TGTGCCAGCAGCTTAGGGACAGGATGGACTGAAGCTTTCTTT.

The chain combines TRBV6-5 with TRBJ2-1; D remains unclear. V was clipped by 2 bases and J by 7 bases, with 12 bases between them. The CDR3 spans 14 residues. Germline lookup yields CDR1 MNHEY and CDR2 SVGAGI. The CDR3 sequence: CASSYVLTANEQFF. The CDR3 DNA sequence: TGTGCCAGCAGTTACGTCTTAACGGCAAATGAGCAGTTCTTC.

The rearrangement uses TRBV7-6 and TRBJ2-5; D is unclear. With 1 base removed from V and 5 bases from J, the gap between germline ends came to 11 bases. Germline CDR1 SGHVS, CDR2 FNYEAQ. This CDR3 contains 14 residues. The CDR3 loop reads CASSLGRVRETQYF. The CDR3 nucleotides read TGTGCCAGCAGCTTAGGACGGGTCAGGGAGACCCAGTACTTC.

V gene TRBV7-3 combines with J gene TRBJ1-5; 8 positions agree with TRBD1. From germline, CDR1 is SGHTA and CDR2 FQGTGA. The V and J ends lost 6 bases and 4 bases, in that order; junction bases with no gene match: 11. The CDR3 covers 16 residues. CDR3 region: CASRTKGTGKNQPQHF. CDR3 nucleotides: TGTGCCAGCAGGACCAAAGGGACAGGAAAAAATCAGCCCCAGCATTTT.

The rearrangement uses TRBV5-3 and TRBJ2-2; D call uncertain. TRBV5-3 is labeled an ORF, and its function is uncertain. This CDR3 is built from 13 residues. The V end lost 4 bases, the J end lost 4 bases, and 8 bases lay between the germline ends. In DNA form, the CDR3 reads TGTGCCAGAAGCCCCTGGTGCACCGGGGAGCTGTTTTTT. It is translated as CARSPWCTGELFF.

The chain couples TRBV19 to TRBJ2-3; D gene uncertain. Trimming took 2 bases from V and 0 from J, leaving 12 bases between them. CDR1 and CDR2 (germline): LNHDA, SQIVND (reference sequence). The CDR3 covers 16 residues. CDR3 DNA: TGTGCCAGTAGTATAACTCCGGAGCCTAGCACAGATACGCAGTATTTT. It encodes CASSITPEPSTDTQYF.

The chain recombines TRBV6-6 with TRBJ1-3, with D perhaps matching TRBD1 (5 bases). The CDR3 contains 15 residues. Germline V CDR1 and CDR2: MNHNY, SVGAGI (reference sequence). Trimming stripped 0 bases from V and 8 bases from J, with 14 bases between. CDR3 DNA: TGTGCCAGCAGTTACTCGGGTCGTAGGGGAGACACCATATATTTT. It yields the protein CASSYSGRRGDTIYF.

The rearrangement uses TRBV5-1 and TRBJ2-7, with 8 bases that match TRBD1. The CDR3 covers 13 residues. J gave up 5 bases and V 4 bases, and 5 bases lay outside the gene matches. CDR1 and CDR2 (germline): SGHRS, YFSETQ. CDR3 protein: CASSANRGNEQYF. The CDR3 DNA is TGCGCCAGCAGCGCTAACAGGGGGAACGAGCAGTACTTC.